This TCR beta chain was identified in a study of blood T cell repertoires in COVID-19. V shed 5 bases and J 1 base; nucleotides not matched to a gene: 6. Germline V CDR1 and CDR2: MNHEY, SVGAGI. This CDR3 contains 15 residues. Data came from immunoSEQ multiplex PCR; TCRdb stores just in-frame clones and leaves some out. Among approximately 300,000 clones listed, around 87% were seen once. V usage is TRBV6-5 and J usage is TRBJ1-1; TRBD1 matches at 8 bases. The sequencing sample was made of peripheral blood. The receptor comes from a man aged 45-65 years with active or convalescent COVID-19. CDR3 bases: TGTGCCAGCAGTCACCTGACAGGGGCGAACACTGAAGCTTTCTTT. Protein: CASSHLTGANTEAFF.